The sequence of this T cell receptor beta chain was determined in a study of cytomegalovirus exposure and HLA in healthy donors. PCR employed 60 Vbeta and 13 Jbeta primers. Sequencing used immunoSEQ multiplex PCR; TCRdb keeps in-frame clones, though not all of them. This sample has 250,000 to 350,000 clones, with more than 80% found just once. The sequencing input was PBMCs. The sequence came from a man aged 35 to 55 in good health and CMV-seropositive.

The CDR3 region is CASSLTGGRDTIYF. The DNA of the CDR3 is TGTGCCAGCAGCCTGACAGGGGGTAGGGACACCATATATTTT. J is TRBJ1-3 and V is TRBV7-3; the match to TRBD1 covers 9 bases. CDR1 and CDR2 from the germline V gene are SGHTA and FQGTGA. This CDR3 region has 14 residues. Trimming cost V 5 bases and J 8 bases; bases outside gene matches: 7. Full variable domain (remainder filled in from reference TRBV7-3 and TRBJ1-3): GAGVSQTPSNKVTEKGKYVELRCDPISGHTALYWYRQSLGQGPEFLIYFQGTGAADDSGLPNDRFFAVRPEGSVSTLKIQRTERGDSAVYLCASSLTGGRDTIYFGEGSWLTVV.